The clone carrying this T cell receptor beta chain was counted a few times. In the source study's methods: Researchers report that nucleated cell counts were estimated from reference gene primer amplification. TCRdb's copy holds only in-frame clones and misses some; the assay was immunoSEQ multiplex PCR. V and J calls and clone size are those listed in that table; D and trimming were worked out from the DNA. The sample holds 200,000 to 250,000 clones; around 82% are singletons and the top ten take about 4%. Participants came from 20 to 25 US areas, aged roughly 18 to 95 years. Assignment of participants to cohorts was predicated upon participant-reported clinical history. This entry is derived from a study of blood T cell repertoires in COVID-19. The overall study: There were acute and convalescent COVID-19 samples, and they came from the United States, Italy and Spain.

The CDR3 is made up of 11 amino acids. The V end lost 8 bases, the J end lost 4 bases, and 8 bases lay between the germline ends. CDR1 SGHDN and CDR2 FVKESK come from the germline V gene. Sequencing was performed on PBMCs or T cells enriched from blood (not recorded which). The receptor was isolated from a young man with acute COVID-19. The chain links TRBV14 to TRBJ1-1; no definite D call. In nucleotides, the CDR3 is TGTGCCAGCCGGAGTCTCACTGAAGCTTTCTTT. This codes for CASRSLTEAFF.